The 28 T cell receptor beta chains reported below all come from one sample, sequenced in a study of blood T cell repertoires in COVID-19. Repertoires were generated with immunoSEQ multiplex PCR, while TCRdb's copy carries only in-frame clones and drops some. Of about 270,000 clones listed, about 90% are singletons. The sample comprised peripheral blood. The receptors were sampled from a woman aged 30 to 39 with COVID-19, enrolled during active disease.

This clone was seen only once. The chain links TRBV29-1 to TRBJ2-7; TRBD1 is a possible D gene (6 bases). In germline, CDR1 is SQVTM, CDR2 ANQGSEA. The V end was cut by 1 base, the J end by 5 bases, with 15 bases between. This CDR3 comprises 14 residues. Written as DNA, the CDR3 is TGCAGCGTTGAAGGGACAGCCCGGGGAAACGAGCAGTACTTC. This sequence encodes CSVEGTARGNEQYF.

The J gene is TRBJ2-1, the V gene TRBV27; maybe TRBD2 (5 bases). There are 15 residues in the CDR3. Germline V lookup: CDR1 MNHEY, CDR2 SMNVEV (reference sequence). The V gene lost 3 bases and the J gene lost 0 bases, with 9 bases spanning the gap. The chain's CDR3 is CASSFSSGSYNEQFF. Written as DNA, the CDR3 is TGTGCCAGCAGTTTTTCCAGCGGCTCCTACAATGAGCAGTTCTTC.

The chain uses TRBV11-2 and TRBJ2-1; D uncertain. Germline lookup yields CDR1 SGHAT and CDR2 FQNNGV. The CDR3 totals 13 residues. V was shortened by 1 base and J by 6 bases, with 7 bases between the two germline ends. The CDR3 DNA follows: TGTGCCAGCAGCTTAGGAGTGGTCAATGAGCAGTTCTTC. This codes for CASSLGVVNEQFF.

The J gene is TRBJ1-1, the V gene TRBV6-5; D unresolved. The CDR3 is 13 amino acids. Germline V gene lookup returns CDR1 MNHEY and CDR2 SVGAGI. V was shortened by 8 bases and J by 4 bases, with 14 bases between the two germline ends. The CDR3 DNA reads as TGTGCCAGCTCAGGATTCGTTGGCACTGAAGCTTTCTTT. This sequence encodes CASSGFVGTEAFF.

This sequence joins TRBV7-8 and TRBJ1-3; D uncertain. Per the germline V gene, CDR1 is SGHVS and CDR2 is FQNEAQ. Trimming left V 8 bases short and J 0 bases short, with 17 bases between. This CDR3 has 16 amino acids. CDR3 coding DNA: TGTGCCAGCGGGCTGGTGTCAGTCGGCTCTGGAAACACCATATATTTT. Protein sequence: CASGLVSVGSGNTIYF.

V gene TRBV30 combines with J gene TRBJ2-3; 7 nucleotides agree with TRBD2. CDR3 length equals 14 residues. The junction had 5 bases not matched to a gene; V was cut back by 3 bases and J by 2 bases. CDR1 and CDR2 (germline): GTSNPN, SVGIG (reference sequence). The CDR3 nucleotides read TGTGCCTGGAGCACGGGGGGATTCACAGATACGCAGTATTTT. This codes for CAWSTGGFTDTQYF.

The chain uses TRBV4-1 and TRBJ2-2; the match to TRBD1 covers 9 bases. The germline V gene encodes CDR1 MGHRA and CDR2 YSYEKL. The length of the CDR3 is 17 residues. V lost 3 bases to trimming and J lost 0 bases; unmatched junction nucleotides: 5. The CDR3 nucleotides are TGCGCCAGCAGCCAGACCGGGACAGGGTCGAACACCGGGGAGCTGTTTTTT. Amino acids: CASSQTGTGSNTGELFF.

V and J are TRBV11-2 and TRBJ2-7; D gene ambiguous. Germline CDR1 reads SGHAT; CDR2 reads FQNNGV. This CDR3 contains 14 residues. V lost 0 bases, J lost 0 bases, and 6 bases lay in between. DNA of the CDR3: TGTGCCAGCAGCTTAGAGCAGTACTCCTACGAGCAGTACTTC. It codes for CASSLEQYSYEQYF.

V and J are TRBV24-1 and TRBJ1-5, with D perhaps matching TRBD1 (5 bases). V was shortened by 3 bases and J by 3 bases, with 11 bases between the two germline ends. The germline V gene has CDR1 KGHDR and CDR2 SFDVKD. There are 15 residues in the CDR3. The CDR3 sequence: CATSDGQGPNQPQHF. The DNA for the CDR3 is TGTGCCACCAGTGATGGGCAGGGCCCCAATCAGCCCCAGCATTTT.

The CDR3 loop reads CASMTGLAGVNEQFF. CDR3 DNA: TGTGCCAGCATGACGGGACTAGCGGGGGTCAATGAGCAGTTCTTC. The chain joins TRBV2 to TRBJ2-1, with 14 bases lining up with TRBD2. After removal of 7 bases from V and 6 bases from J, the junction contained 5 bases not matched to a gene. The V gene's germline CDR1 is SNHLY and CDR2 FYNNEI. The length of the CDR3 is 15 residues.

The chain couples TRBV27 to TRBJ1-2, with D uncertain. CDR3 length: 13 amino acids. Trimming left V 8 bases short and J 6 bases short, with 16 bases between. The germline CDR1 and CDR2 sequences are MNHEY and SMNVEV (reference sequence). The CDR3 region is CASGSRGLDGYTF. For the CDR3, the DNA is TGTGCCAGCGGTTCACGGGGTTTAGATGGCTACACCTTC.

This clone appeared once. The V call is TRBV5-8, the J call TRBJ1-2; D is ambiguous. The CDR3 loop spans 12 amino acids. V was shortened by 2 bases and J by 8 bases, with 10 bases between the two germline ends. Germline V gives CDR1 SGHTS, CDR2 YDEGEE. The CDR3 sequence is CASSFRESGYTF. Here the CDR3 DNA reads TGTGCCAGCAGCTTTCGTGAGAGCGGCTACACCTTC.

As DNA, the CDR3 is TGCGCCAGCAGCCAAAGGGCCCGGGGGGGCGTCGACCGCAATGAGCAGTTCTTC. Its protein product is CASSQRARGGVDRNEQFF. The gene calls are TRBV4-1 and TRBJ2-1, with 8 bases identical to TRBD2. Per the germline V gene, CDR1 is MGHRA and CDR2 is YSYEKL. This CDR3 contains 18 residues. The V segment lost 2 bases and the J segment 6 bases; nucleotides outside the gene matches: 15.

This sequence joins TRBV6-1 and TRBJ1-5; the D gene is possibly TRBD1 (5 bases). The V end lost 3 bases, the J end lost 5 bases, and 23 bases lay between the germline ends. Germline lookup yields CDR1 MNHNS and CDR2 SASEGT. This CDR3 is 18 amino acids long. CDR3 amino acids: CASSERRTFRRTDQPQHF. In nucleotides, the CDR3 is TGTGCCAGCAGTGAGAGGCGGACATTCAGAAGAACAGATCAGCCCCAGCATTTT.

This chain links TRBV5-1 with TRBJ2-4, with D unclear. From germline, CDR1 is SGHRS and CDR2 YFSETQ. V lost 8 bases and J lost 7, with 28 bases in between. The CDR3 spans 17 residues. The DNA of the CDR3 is TGCGCCAGACAAGCAGTCTTCTGCGGCAGCCGTGGGAACATTCAGTACTTC. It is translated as CARQAVFCGSRGNIQYF. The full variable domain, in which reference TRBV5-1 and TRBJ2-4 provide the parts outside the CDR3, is KAGVTQTPRYLIKTRGQQVTLSCSPISGHRSVSWYQQTPGQGLQFLFEYFSETQRNKGNFPGRFSGRQFSNSRSEMNVSTLELGDSALYLCARQAVFCGSRGNIQYFGAGTRLSVL.

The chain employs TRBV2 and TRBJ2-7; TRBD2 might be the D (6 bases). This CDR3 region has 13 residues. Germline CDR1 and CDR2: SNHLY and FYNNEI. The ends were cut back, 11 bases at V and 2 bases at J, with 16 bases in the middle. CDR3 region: CAGRGGGTYEQYF. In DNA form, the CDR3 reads TGTGCCGGCCGAGGTGGGGGGACCTACGAGCAGTACTTC. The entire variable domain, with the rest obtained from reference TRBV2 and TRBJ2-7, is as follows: EPEVTQTPSHQVTQMGQEVILRCVPISNHLYFYWYRQILGQKVEFLVSFYNNEISEKSEIFDDQFSVERPDGSNFTLKIRSTKLEDSAMYFCAGRGGGTYEQYFGPGTRLTVT.

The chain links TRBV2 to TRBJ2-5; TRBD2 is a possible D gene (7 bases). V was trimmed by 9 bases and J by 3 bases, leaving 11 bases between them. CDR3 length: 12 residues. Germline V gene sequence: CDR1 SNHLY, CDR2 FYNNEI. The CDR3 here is CASGEGEETQYF. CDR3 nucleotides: TGTGCCAGTGGGGAGGGGGAAGAGACCCAGTACTTC.

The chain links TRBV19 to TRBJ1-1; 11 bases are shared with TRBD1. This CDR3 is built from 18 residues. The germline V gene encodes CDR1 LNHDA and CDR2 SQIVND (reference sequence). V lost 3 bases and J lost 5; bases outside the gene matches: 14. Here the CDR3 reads CASSMRSGQGGLGTEAFF. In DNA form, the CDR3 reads TGTGCCAGTAGTATGAGGTCGGGACAGGGGGGGTTAGGGACTGAAGCTTTCTTT.

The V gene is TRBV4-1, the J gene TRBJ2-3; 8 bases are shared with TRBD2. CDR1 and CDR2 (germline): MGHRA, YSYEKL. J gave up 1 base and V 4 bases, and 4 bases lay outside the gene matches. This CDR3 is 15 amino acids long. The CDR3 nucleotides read TGCGCCAGCAGCCCAGCGGGGGTGGGCACAGATACGCAGTATTTT. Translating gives CASSPAGVGTDTQYF.

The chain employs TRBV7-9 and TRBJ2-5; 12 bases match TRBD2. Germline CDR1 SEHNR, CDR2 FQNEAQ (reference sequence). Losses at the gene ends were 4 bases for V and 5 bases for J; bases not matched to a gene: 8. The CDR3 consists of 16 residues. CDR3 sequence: CASSSGPSGGVETQYF. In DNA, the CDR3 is TGTGCCAGCAGCTCCGGACCTAGCGGGGGGGTGGAGACCCAGTACTTC.

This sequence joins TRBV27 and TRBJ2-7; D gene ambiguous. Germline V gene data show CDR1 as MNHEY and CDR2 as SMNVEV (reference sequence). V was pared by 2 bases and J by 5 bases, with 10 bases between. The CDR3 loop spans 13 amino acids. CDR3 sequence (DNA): TGTGCCAGCAGTTTAGCCGTGGGCCACGAGCAGTACTTC. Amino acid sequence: CASSLAVGHEQYF.

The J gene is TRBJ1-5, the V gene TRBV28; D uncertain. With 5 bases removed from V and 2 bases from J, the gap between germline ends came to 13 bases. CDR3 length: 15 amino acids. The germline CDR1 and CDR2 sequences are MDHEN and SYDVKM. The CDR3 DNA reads TGTGCCAGCAGTCCCTCCGGGGTGGGCAATCAGCCCCAGCATTTT. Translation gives CASSPSGVGNQPQHF.

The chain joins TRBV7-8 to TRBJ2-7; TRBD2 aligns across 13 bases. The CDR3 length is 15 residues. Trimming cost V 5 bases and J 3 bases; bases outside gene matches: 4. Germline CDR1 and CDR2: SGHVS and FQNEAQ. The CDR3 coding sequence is TGTGCCAGCAGCCAGACTAGCGGGGGGCACTACGAGCAGTACTTC. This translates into CASSQTSGGHYEQYF.

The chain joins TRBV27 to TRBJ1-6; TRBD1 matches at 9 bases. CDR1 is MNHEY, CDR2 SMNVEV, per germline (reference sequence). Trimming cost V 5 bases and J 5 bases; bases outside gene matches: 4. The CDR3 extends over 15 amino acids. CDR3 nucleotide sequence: TGTGCCAGCAGTCCTGGGACAGGGAATAATTCACCCCTCCACTTT. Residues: CASSPGTGNNSPLHF.

Here the CDR3 reads CASSLVRGQGANVLTF. The DNA for the CDR3 is TGTGCCAGCAGCTTAGTTAGGGGGCAAGGGGCCAACGTCCTGACTTTC. The rearrangement uses TRBV11-1 and TRBJ2-6, with 7 bases lining up with TRBD1. This CDR3 region has 16 residues. With 1 base clipped from V and 4 bases from J, the junction kept 4 bases outside the gene matches. Looked up from germline, CDR1 is SGHAT and CDR2 is FQDESV (reference sequence).

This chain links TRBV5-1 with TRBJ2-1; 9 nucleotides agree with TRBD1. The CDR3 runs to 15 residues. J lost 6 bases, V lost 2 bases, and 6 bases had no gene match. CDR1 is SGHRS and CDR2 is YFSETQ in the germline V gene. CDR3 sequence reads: CASSFDRGWGNEQFF. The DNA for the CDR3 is TGCGCCAGCAGCTTTGACAGGGGGTGGGGCAATGAGCAGTTCTTC.

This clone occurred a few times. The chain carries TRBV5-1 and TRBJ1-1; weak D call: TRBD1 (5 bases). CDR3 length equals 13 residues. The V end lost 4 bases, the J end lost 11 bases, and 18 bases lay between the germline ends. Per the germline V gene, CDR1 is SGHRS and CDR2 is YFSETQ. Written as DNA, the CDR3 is TGCGCCAGCAGCGACGACTTAGGACAAAGGGCTTTCTTT. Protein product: CASSDDLGQRAFF.

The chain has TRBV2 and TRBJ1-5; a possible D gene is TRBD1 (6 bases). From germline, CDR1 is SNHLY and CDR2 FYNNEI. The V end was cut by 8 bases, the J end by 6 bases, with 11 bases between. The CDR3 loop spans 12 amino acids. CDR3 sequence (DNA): TGTGCCAGCCAGGGGAGCGGTCAGCCCCAGCATTTT. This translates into CASQGSGQPQHF.